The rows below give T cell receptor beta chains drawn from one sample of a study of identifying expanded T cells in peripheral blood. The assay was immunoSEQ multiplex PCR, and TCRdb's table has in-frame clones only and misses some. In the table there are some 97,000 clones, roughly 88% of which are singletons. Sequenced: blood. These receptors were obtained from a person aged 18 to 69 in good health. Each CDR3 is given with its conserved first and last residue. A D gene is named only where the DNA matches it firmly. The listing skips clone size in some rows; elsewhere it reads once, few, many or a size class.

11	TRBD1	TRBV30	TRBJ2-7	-	TGTGCCTGCAGGGACAGCTACGAGCAGTACTTC	CACRDSYEQYF
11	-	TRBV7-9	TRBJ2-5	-	TGTGCCAGCAGCCCACAGGTGACCCAGTACTTC	CASSPQVTQYF
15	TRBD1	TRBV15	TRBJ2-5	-	TGTGCCACCAGCAGAGGGGACAGGGGGATTCCCTGGCAGTACTTC	CATSRGDRGIPWQYF
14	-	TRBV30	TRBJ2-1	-	TGTGCCTGGAGTCCCGAAAACAGCTACAATGAGCAGTTCTTC	CAWSPENSYNEQFF
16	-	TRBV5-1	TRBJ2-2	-	TGCGCCAGCAGCTTGTCCGGGGGGCAGAACACCGGGGAGCTGTTTTTT	CASSLSGGQNTGELFF
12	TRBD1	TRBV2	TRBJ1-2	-	TGTGCCAGCACCCTACAGGGGCGTGGCTACACCTTC	CASTLQGRGYTF
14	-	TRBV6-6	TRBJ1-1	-	TGTGCCAGCAGCCGCCTTTTGGGGAACACTGAAGCTTTCTTT	CASSRLLGNTEAFF
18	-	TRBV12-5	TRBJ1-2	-	TGTGCTAGTGGTTTGGTAGGAACAGGGAGGTATCGAAACTATGGCTACACCTTC	CASGLVGTGRYRNYGYTF
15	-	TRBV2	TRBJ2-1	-	TGTGCCAGCGCTCTCGGTCCCCGCTCCTACAATGAGCAGTTCTTC	CASALGPRSYNEQFF
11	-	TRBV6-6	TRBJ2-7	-	TGTGCCAGCAGTTACTCCTCCGAGCAGTACTTC	CASSYSSEQYF
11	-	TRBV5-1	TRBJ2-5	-	TGCGCCAGCACCGCGAGAGAGACCCAGTACTTC	CASTARETQYF
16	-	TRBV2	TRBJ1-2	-	TGTGCCAGCAGTCCCCGACAGATTAGGTGGCACTATGGCTACACCTTC	CASSPRQIRWHYGYTF
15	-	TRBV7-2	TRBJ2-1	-	TGTGCCAGCAGCTTAGCGGCCGGGTCCTACAATGAGCAGTTCTTC	CASSLAAGSYNEQFF
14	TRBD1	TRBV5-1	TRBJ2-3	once	TGCGCCAGCAGTATGGGACAGGGCACAGATACGCAGTATTTT	CASSMGQGTDTQYF
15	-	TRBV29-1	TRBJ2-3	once	TGCAGCGTTGAACCCTTGGGCCTCCCCACAGATACGCAGTATTTT	CSVEPLGLPTDTQYF
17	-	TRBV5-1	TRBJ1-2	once	TGCGCCAGCAGCTTGATCGAACGGGGGCATACCAACTATGGCTACACCTTC	CASSLIERGHTNYGYTF
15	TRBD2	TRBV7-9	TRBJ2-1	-	TGTGCCAGCAGCTTAGGGACTAGCGTCTACAATGAGCAGTTCTTC	CASSLGTSVYNEQFF
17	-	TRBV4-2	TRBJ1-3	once	TGTGCCAGCAGCCAAGATGGGGGCCCAACCTCTGGAAACACCATATATTTT	CASSQDGGPTSGNTIYF
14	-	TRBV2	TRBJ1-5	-	TGTGCCAGCAGTGAGAATAGGGAGAATCAGCCCCAGCATTTT	CASSENRENQPQHF
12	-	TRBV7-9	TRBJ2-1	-	TGTGCCAGCAGCTTAGCGTCTGGAGGGCAGTTCTTC	CASSLASGGQFF
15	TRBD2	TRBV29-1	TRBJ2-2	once	TGCAGCGGGGGGCTAGCGGGAGAAGGCACCGGGGAGCTGTTTTTT	CSGGLAGEGTGELFF
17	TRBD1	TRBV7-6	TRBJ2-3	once	TGTGCCAGCAGCATACTACTAGGACAGGGTGGTGCAGATACGCAGTATTTT	CASSILLGQGGADTQYF
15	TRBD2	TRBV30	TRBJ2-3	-	TGTGCCTGGAGTTTCCTACTAGCGGGCACAGATACGCAGTATTTT	CAWSFLLAGTDTQYF
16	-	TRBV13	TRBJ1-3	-	TGTGCCAGCAGCCCCCTATTACAGGCCCCTGGAAACACCATATATTTT	CASSPLLQAPGNTIYF
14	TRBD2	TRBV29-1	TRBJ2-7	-	TGCAGCATCCGACTAAGCGGGAGCTCCTACGAGCAGTACTTC	CSIRLSGSSYEQYF
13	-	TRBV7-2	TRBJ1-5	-	TGTGCCAGCAGCTTAAAGGGCAATCAGCCCCAGCATTTT	CASSLKGNQPQHF
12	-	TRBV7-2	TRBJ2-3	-	TGTGCCAGCAGCTTTCAGGGAGATACGCAGTATTTT	CASSFQGDTQYF